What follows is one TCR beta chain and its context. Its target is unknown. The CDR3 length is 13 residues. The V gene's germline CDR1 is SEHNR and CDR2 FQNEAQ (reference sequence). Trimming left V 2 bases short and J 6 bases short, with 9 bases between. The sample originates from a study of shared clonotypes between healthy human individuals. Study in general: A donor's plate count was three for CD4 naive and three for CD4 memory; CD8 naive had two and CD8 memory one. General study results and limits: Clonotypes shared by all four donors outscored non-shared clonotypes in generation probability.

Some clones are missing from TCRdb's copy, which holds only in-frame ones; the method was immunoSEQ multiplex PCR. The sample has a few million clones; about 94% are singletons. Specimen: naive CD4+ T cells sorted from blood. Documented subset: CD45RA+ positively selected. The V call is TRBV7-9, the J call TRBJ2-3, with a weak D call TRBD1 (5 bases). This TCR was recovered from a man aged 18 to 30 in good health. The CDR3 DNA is TGTGCCAGCAGCTTACCGCCAGGGGATACGCAGTATTTT. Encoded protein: CASSLPPGDTQYF.